Here is one T cell receptor (beta chain) with its context. The data were obtained in a study of blood T cell repertoires in COVID-19. V was shortened by 5 bases and J by 6 bases, with 13 bases between the two germline ends. In germline, CDR1 is SEHNR, CDR2 FQNEAQ (reference sequence). This CDR3 is built from 13 residues. Measured with immunoSEQ multiplex PCR; TCRdb has only the in-frame clones, and not every one. This sample has some 290,000 clones, with around 86% found just once. J is TRBJ1-2 and V is TRBV7-9, with D possibly TRBD1 on 6 matching bases. The source is a woman in her sixties or seventies with active or convalescent COVID-19. Sequenced: peripheral blood. The CDR3 region has the DNA TGTGCCAGCAGCGCCCACAGGGTCGATGGCTACACCTTC. It translates to CASSAHRVDGYTF.